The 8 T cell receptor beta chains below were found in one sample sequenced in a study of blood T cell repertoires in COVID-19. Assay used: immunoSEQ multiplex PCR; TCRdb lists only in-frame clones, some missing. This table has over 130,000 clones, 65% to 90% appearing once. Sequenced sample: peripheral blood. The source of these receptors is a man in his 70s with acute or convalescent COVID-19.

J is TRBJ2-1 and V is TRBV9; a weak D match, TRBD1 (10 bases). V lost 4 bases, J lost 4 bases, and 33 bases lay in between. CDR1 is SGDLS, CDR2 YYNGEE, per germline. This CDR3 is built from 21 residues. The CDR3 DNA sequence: TGTGCCAGCAGCAGAGGCGGGGGGACAGGGGTGAGCGGGAGGATATACAATGAGCAGTTCTTC. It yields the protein CASSRGGGTGVSGRIYNEQFF.

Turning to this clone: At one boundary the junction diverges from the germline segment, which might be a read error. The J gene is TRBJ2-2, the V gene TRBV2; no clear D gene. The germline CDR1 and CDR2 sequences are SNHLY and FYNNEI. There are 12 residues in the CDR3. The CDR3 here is CASLRNIGELFF. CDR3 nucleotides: TGTGCCAGTCTCCGTAACATCGGGGAGCTGTTTTTT.

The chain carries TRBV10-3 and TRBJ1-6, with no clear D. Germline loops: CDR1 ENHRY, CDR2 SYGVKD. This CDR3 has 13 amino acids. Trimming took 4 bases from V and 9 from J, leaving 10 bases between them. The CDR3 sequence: CAISGSTTSPLHF. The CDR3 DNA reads TGTGCCATCAGTGGGTCCACAACTTCACCCCTCCACTTT.

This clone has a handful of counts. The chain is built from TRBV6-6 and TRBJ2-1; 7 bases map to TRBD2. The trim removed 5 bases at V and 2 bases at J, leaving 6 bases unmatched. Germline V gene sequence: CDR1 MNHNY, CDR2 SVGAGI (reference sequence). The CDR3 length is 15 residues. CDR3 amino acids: CASSPSSGPYNEQFF. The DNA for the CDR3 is TGTGCCAGCAGTCCTTCTAGCGGCCCCTACAATGAGCAGTTCTTC.

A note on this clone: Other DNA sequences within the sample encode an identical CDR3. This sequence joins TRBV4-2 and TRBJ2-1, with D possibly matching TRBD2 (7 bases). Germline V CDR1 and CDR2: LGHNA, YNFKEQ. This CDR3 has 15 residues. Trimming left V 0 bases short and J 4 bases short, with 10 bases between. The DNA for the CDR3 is TGTGCCAGCAGCCAAGATAGGGGGGGGTACAATGAGCAGTTCTTC. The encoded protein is CASSQDRGGYNEQFF.

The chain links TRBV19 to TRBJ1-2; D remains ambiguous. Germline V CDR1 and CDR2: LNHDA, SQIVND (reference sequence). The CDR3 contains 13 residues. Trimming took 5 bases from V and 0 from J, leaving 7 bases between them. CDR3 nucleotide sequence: TGTGCCAGTAGTCCTAGACCTAACTATGGCTACACCTTC. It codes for CASSPRPNYGYTF.

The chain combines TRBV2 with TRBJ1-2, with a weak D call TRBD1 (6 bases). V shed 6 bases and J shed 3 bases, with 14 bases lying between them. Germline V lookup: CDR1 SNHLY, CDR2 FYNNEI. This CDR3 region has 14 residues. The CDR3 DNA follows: TGTGCCAGCAGACGATCAGGGGCTGACTATGGCTACACCTTC. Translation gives CASRRSGADYGYTF.

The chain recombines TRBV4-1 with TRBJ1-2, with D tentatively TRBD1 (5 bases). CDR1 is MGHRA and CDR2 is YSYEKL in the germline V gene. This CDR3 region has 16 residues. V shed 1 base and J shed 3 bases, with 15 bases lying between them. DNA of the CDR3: TGCGCCAGCAGCCAAGGGTACCTCACCAGGGACTATGGCTACACCTTC. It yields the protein CASSQGYLTRDYGYTF.